This TCR beta chain was sequenced during a study of T-cell reconstitution after alpha-beta-depleted transplantation in children. Notes on the study in general: Newly produced T cells mostly accounted for T-cell counts and diversity one year post-transplant. Certain patients had high TCRbeta diversity at day 60, and it came from recipient T cells and thymic progenitors that survived. It was reported that alpha-beta T cells came from several hundred expanded graft clones (about two months after transplant).

As to this clonotype: The antigen is undetermined.

This sample's TCRbeta library carried unique molecular identifier barcodes. TCRdb re-called the PCR reads with MiXCR, one entry per CDR3 protein. The table lists about 340,000 distinct CDR3 sequences, 15% to 20% of them singletons, with approximately 44% in the top ten. The ends were cut back, 6 bases at V and 2 bases at J, with 14 bases in the middle. CDR3 size: 15 residues. Per the germline V gene, CDR1 is MDHEN and CDR2 is SYDVKM. The rearrangement uses TRBV28 and TRBJ1-5, with D perhaps TRBD1 (6 bases). The sequence was obtained from a male patient aged 2-10 years who had a stem cell transplant for acute lymphoblastic leukemia, so the T cells may come from the graft donor. The source was PBMCs, mostly from graft donor cells, collected 360 days after TCRalphabeta/CD19-depleted stem cell transplant. This CDR3 is CASSPPDRRNQPQHF. DNA for the CDR3: TGTGCCAGCAGCCCCCCGGACAGACGCAATCAGCCCCAGCATTTT.